The following is a TCR beta chain sequence with its context. This entry comes from a study of T cells after somatic rescue of genetic block. V gave up 0 bases and J gave up 4 bases; unmatched junction bases: 2. Germline V gives CDR1 MNHEY, CDR2 SVGAGI. The CDR3 runs to 14 residues. This table comes from immunoSEQ multiplex PCR, and its TCRdb copy is limited to in-frame clones, with some not included. The table lists tens of thousands of clones, approximately 96% of them singletons. The clonotype was recovered from a child younger than two. Sequencing was done on a sample of peripheral blood mononuclear cells (PBMCs). The J gene is TRBJ2-7, the V gene TRBV6-5; TRBD1 matches 8 bases. CDR3 DNA: TGTGCCAGCAGTTACTCGCAGGGGGCGTACGAGCAGTACTTC. Translated: CASSYSQGAYEQYF.